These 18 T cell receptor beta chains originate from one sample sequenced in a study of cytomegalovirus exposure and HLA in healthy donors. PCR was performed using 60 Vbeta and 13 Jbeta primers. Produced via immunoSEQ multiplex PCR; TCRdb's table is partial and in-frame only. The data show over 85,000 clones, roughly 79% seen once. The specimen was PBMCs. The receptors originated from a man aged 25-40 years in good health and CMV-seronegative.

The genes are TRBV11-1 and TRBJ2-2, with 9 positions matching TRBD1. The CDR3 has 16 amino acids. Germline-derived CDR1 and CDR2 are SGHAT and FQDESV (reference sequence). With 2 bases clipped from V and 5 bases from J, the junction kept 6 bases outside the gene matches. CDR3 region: CASSLRTGTGTGELFF. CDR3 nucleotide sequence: TGTGCCAGCAGCTTAAGGACCGGGACAGGGACCGGGGAGCTGTTTTTT.

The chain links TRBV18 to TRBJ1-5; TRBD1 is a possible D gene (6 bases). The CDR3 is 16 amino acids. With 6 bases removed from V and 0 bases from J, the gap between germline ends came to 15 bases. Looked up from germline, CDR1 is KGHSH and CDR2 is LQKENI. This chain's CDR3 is CASSGADTYSNQPQHF. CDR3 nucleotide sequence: TGTGCCAGCTCGGGGGCCGACACGTATAGCAATCAGCCCCAGCATTTT.

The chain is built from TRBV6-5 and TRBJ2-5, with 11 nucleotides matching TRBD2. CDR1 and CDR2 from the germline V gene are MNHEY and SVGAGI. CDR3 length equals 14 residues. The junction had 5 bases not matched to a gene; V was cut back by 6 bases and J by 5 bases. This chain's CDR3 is CASSALAGVETQYF. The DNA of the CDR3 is TGTGCCAGCAGCGCACTAGCGGGGGTTGAGACCCAGTACTTC.

The CDR3 reads CASSLLLDQETQYF. In DNA, the CDR3 is TGCGCCAGCAGCTTGCTCCTAGACCAAGAGACCCAGTACTTC. The rearrangement uses TRBV5-1 and TRBJ2-5, with no clear D. Germline values: CDR1 SGHRS, CDR2 YFSETQ. The length of the CDR3 is 14 residues. The V gene lost 1 base and the J gene lost 0 bases, with 7 bases spanning the gap.

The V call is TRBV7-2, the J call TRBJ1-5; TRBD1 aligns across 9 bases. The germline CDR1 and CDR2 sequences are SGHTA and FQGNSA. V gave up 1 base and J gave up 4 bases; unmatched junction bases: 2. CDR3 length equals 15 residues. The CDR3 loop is CASSLGGTGNQPQHF. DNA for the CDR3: TGTGCCAGCAGCTTAGGGGGGACAGGGAATCAGCCCCAGCATTTT.

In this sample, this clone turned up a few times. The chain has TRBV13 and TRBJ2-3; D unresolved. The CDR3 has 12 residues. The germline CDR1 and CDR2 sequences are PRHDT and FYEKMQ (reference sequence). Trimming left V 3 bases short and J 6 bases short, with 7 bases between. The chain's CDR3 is CASSFSVDTQYF. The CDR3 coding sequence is TGTGCCAGCAGCTTCAGTGTTGATACGCAGTATTTT.

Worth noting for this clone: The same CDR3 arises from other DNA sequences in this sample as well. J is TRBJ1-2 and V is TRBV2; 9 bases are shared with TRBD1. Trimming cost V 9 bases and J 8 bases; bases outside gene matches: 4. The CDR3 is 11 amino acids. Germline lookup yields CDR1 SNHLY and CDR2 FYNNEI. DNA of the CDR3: TGTGCCAGAACAGGGGGCTACGGCTACACCTTC. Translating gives CARTGGYGYTF.

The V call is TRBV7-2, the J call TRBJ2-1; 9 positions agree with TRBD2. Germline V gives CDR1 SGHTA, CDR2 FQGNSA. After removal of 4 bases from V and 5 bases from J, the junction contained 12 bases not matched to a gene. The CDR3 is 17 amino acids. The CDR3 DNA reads TGTGCCAGCAGCTACCTCTTCGCGGGGGGGCCTAACAATGAGCAGTTCTTC. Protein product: CASSYLFAGGPNNEQFF.

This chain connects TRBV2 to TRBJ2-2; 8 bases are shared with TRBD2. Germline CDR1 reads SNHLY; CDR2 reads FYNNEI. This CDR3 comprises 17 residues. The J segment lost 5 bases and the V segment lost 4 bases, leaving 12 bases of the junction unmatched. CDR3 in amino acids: CASSVRAGEIDTGELFF. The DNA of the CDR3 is TGTGCCAGCAGTGTAAGAGCGGGAGAAATTGATACCGGGGAGCTGTTTTTT.

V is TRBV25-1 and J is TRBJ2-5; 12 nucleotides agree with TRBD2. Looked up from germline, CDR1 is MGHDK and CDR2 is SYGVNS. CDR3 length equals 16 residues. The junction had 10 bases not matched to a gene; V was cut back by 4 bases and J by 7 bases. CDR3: CASSVLAGGRALTQYF. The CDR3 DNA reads TGTGCCAGCAGTGTACTAGCGGGAGGTCGGGCGTTGACCCAGTACTTC.

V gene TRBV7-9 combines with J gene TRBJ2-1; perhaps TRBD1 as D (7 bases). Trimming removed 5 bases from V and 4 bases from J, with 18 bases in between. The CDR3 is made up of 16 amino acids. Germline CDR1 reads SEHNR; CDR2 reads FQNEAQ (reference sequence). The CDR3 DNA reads TGTGCCAGCAGCACCGCGGGGACAGTCCCTTACAATGAGCAGTTCTTC. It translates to CASSTAGTVPYNEQFF.

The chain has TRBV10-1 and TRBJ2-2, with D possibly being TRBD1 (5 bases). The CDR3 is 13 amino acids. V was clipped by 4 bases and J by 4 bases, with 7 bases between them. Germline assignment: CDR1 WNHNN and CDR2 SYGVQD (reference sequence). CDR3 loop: CASSVGVTGELFF. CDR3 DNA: TGCGCCAGCAGTGTAGGGGTCACCGGGGAGCTGTTTTTT.

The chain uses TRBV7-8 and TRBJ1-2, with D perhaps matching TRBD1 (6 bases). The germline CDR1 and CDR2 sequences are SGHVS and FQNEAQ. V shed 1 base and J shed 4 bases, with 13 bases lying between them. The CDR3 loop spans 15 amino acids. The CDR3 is CASSLVSQGFYGYTF. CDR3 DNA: TGTGCCAGCAGCTTAGTTTCTCAGGGGTTCTATGGCTACACCTTC.

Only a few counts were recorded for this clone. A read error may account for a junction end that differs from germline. The chain's CDR3 is CTTRGAYQPQHF. For the CDR3, the DNA is TGCACAACTCGGGGGGCCTATCAGCCCCAGCATTTT. The chain uses TRBV28 and TRBJ1-5; weak D call: TRBD1 (6 bases). The CDR3 is 12 amino acids. Per germline, CDR1 MDHEN and CDR2 SYDVKM.

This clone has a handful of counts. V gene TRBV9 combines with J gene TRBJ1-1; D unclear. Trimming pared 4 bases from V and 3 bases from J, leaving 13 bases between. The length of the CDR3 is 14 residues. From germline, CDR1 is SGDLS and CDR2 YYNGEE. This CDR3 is CASSLVLEDTEAFF. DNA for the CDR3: TGTGCCAGCAGCCTCGTACTGGAGGACACTGAAGCTTTCTTT.

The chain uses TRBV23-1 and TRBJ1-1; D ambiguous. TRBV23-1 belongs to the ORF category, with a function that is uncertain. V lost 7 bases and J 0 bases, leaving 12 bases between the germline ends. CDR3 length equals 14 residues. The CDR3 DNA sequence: TGCGCCAGCAATAAGACACGTCTGAACACTGAAGCTTTCTTT. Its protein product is CASNKTRLNTEAFF.

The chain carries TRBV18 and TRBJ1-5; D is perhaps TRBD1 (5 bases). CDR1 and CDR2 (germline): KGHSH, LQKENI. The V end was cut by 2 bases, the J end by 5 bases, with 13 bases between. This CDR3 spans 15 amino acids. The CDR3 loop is CASSPTGQGYQPQHF. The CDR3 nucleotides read TGTGCCAGCTCACCAACCGGCCAGGGTTATCAGCCCCAGCATTTT.

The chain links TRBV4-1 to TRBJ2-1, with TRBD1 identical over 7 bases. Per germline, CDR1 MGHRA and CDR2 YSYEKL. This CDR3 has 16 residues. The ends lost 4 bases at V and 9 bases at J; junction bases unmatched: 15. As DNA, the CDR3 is TGCGCCAGCAGCCTCGGGCTAAGGGGGCCAATCTTTGAGCAGTTCTTC. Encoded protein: CASSLGLRGPIFEQFF.